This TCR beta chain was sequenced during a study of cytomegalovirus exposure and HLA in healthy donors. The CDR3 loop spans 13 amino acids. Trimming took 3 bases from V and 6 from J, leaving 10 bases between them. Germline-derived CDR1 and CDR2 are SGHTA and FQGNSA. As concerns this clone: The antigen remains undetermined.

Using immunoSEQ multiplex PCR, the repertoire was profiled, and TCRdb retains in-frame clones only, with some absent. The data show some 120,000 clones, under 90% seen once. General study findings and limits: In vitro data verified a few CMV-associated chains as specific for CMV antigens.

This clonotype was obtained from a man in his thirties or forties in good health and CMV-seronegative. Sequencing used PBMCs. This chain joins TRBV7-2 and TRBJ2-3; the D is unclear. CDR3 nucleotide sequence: TGTGCCAGCAGCTTCCAGCGTTCGGATACGCAGTATTTT. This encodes CASSFQRSDTQYF.